The clone carrying this T cell receptor beta chain appeared many times. What it binds is unknown. CDR1 and CDR2 (germline): SGHAT, FQNNGV. V was shortened by 5 bases and J by 8 bases, with 10 bases between the two germline ends. The length of the CDR3 is 11 residues. This sample stems from a study of regulatory T cells in long-lasting Graves disease. Study-level findings and limits: Reduced TCR diversity was observed in persistent Graves' patients versus newly diagnosed patients.

For TCR beta, libraries came from iRepertoire HTBI primers and Arm-PCR of CDR3 regions. TCRdb fed the multiplex PCR reads into MiXCR, producing one record per CDR3 protein. The profile shows about 380,000 distinct CDR3 sequences, 15% to 17% of them singletons. Time point noted: newly diagnosed GD, antithyroid drugs for less than 3 months. PBMC RNA served as the TCR library source. The rearrangement links TRBV11-2 to TRBJ2-7; no reliable D call. The sequence was obtained from a female donor with Graves disease. The starting material was peripheral blood mononuclear cells (PBMCs), obtained at new diagnosis, from a patient treated with antithyroid drugs. CDR3 DNA sequence: TGTGCCAGCAGCGAATTCCAAAAGCAGTACTTC. Translation: CASSEFQKQYF. Full variable domain (rest looked up from reference TRBV11-2 and TRBJ2-7): EAGVAQSPRYKIIEKRQSVAFWCNPISGHATLYWYQQILGQGPKLLIQFQNNGVVDDSQLPKDRFSAERLKGVDSTLKIQPAKLEDSAVYLCASSEFQKQYFGPGTRLTVT.